This is a list of T cell receptor beta chains from one sample in a study of OX40 agonist ivuxolimab in advanced cancers. TCRdb's copy holds only in-frame clones and misses some; the assay was immunoSEQ multiplex PCR. The sample includes roughly 20,000 clones, around three quarters of them seen just once. The sample consisted of CD4+ or CD8+ T cells sorted from blood, taken in a trial of the OX40 agonist ivuxolimab. These receptors originate from an adult with an advanced solid tumor such as melanoma, head and neck, liver or kidney cancer. Each CDR3 is given with its conserved first and last residue. The D gene is left open where the match is weak. Clone size is not always given. Where it is, it says once, few, many or a class for expanded clones.

CDR3 length	V gene	D gene	clone size	J gene	CDR3 protein	CDR3 DNA
17	TRBV28	TRBD2	.	TRBJ2-3	CASSAPLGTISTDTQYF	TGTGCCAGCAGTGCCCCCCTCGGGACTATTTCCACAGATACGCAGTATTTT
15	TRBV7-2	.	.	TRBJ2-1	CASSLDSWSGNEQFF	TGTGCCAGCAGCTTAGACTCCTGGAGCGGGAATGAGCAGTTCTTC
14	TRBV11-1	.	.	TRBJ2-7	CASSSGTSPYEQYF	TGTGCCAGCAGCTCCGGGACATCCCCCTACGAGCAGTACTTC
16	TRBV7-2	.	.	TRBJ2-1	CASSFSRTADEDEQFF	TGTGCCAGCAGCTTCTCTCGGACAGCCGACGAGGATGAGCAGTTCTTC
14	TRBV27	.	.	TRBJ2-5	CASIIRPSGETQYF	TGTGCCAGCATTATCCGGCCTTCGGGGGAGACCCAGTACTTC
13	TRBV9	.	.	TRBJ2-5	CASSVDREETQYF	TGTGCCAGCAGCGTAGACAGGGAAGAGACCCAGTACTTC
16	TRBV25-1	.	.	TRBJ1-6	CASSEPSRVYNSPLHF	TGTGCCAGCAGTGAACCAAGCAGGGTCTATAATTCACCCCTCCACTTT
15	TRBV9	TRBD2	.	TRBJ2-1	CASSTTSGGYNEQFF	TGTGCCAGCAGCACAACTAGCGGGGGTTACAATGAGCAGTTCTTC
16	TRBV7-9	TRBD1	.	TRBJ2-7	CASSPVGQVYSYEQYF	TGTGCCAGCAGCCCCGTCGGACAGGTTTACTCCTACGAGCAGTACTTC
17	TRBV5-4	.	once	TRBJ1-4	CASSPSDGQPSNEKLFF	TGTGCCAGCAGCCCGAGCGATGGACAGCCCAGTAATGAAAAACTGTTTTTT
13	TRBV7-9	.	few	TRBJ1-2	CASNSGGVTGYTF	TGTGCCAGCAACTCCGGGGGGGTAACGGGCTACACCTTC
14	TRBV5-6	.	.	TRBJ1-4	CASSLAGGLEKLFF	TGTGCCAGCAGCTTGGCGGGGGGGCTTGAAAAACTGTTTTTT
14	TRBV11-2	TRBD1	.	TRBJ2-7	CASSPGQGSYEQYF	TGTGCCAGCAGCCCGGGACAGGGTTCCTACGAGCAGTACTTC
12	TRBV29-1	.	.	TRBJ2-5	CSVMRGEETQYF	TGCAGCGTTATGCGAGGAGAAGAGACCCAGTACTTC
18	TRBV2	.	.	TRBJ2-4	CASSEAYNWGFSKNIQYF	TGTGCCAGCAGTGAAGCGTATAATTGGGGGTTCTCCAAAAACATTCAGTACTTC
14	TRBV28	.	.	TRBJ2-5	CASSSRVGRETQYF	TGTGCCAGCAGTTCCCGCGTAGGGCGAGAGACCCAGTACTTC
14	TRBV13	.	.	TRBJ2-7	CASSLRGDSYEQYF	TGTGCCAGCAGCCTCCGCGGGGACTCCTACGAGCAGTACTTC
14	TRBV5-4	TRBD1	once	TRBJ1-3	CASSFDRAGNTIYF	TGTGCCAGCAGTTTCGACAGGGCCGGAAACACCATATATTTT
15	TRBV29-1	.	.	TRBJ1-1	CSVEGPGNLNTEAFF	TGCAGCGTTGAGGGGCCTGGGAACTTGAACACTGAAGCTTTCTTT
16	TRBV4-3	.	.	TRBJ1-3	CASSQDRGGPGNTIYF	TGCGCCAGCAGCCAAGATCGGGGGGGGCCTGGAAACACCATATATTTT
14	TRBV6-5	.	.	TRBJ1-2	CASTPTSLDYGYTF	TGTGCCAGCACTCCGACCTCACTTGACTATGGCTACACCTTC
15	TRBV6-4	TRBD2	.	TRBJ2-1	CASSETSGGRGEQFF	TGTGCCAGCAGCGAGACTAGCGGGGGGAGAGGTGAGCAGTTCTTC
14	TRBV27	.	.	TRBJ1-1	CASSSWTENTEAFF	TGTGCCAGCAGTTCATGGACGGAAAACACTGAAGCTTTCTTT
15	TRBV7-2	TRBD2	.	TRBJ2-7	CASSQARTSVYEQYF	TGTGCCAGCAGCCAAGCTAGAACTAGCGTGTACGAGCAGTACTTC
13	TRBV19	.	.	TRBJ2-1	CASSIAVYNEQFF	TGTGCCAGTAGTATAGCGGTCTACAATGAGCAGTTCTTC
14	TRBV9	TRBD1	.	TRBJ2-7	CASSFGTGLYEQYF	TGTGCCAGCAGCTTTGGGACAGGGCTCTACGAGCAGTACTTC
11	TRBV2	.	.	TRBJ1-4	CASSPTEKLFF	TGTGCCAGCAGCCCTACAGAAAAACTGTTTTTT
13	TRBV19	.	.	TRBJ1-4	CASSGSGYEKLFF	TGTGCCAGTAGTGGATCGGGATATGAAAAACTGTTTTTT
15	TRBV27	.	.	TRBJ2-1	CASSFNQATFHEQFF	TGTGCCAGCAGTTTTAACCAGGCTACCTTCCATGAGCAGTTCTTC
16	TRBV15	TRBD1	.	TRBJ2-1	CATSREKNRGYNEQFF	TGTGCCACCAGCAGAGAAAAGAACAGGGGTTACAATGAGCAGTTCTTC
14	TRBV7-9	TRBD1	once	TRBJ2-5	CASSPSQDRGGQDF	TGTGCCAGCAGCCCTAGCCAGGACAGGGGGGGACAGGACTTC
13	TRBV4-3	.	.	TRBJ2-1	CASSQDRGSEQFF	TGCGCCAGCAGCCAAGATAGGGGTAGTGAGCAGTTCTTC
15	TRBV7-3	TRBD2	.	TRBJ2-3	CASSLVAGGTDTQYF	TGTGCCAGCAGCTTAGTAGCGGGAGGGACAGATACGCAGTATTTT
15	TRBV4-3	.	.	TRBJ2-2	CASSQGTGFNGELFF	TGCGCCAGCAGCCAAGGCACAGGGTTCAACGGGGAGCTGTTTTTT
22	TRBV7-3	TRBD2	.	TRBJ2-3	CASSLDTSGGPPDTSSTDTQYF	TGTGCCAGCAGCTTAGACACTAGCGGGGGTCCCCCTGATACTTCTAGCACAGATACGCAGTATTTT
15	TRBV7-2	TRBD2	medium-sized	TRBJ2-2	CASRLLAGDTGELFF	TGTGCCAGCAGACTACTAGCGGGGGACACCGGGGAGCTGTTTTTT
13	TRBV7-6	.	.	TRBJ1-1	CASSSQSYTEAFF	TGTGCCAGCAGCTCGCAGAGCTACACTGAAGCTTTCTTT